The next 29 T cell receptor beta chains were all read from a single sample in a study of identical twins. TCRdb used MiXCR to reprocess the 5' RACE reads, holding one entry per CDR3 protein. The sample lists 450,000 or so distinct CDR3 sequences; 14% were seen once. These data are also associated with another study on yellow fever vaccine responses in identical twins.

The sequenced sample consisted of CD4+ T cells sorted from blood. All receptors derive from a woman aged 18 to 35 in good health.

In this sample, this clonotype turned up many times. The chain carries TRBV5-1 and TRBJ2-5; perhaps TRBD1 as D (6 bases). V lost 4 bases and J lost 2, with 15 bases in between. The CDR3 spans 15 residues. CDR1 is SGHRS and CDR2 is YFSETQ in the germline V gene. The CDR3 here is CASSPGQGQQETQYF. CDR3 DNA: TGCGCCAGCAGCCCGGGGCAGGGGCAACAAGAGACCCAGTACTTC.

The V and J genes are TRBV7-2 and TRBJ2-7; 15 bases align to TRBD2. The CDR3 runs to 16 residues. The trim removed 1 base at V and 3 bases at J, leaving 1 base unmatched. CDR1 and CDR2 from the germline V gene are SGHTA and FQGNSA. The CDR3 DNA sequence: TGTGCCAGCAGCTTAGGGGGACTAGCGGGGGGCTACGAGCAGTACTTC. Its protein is CASSLGGLAGGYEQYF. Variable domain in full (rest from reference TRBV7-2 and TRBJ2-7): GAGVSQSPSNKVTEKGKDVELRCDPISGHTALYWYRQSLGQGLEFLIYFQGNSAPDKSGLPSDRFSAERTGGSVSTLTIQRTQQEDSAVYLCASSLGGLAGGYEQYFGPGTRLTVT.

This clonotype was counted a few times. CDR3 coding DNA: TGCGCCAGCGGATATACAGGGGTGCCCACTGAAGCTTTCTTT. Its protein product is CASGYTGVPTEAFF. The V call is TRBV5-1, the J call TRBJ1-1; 7 nucleotides match TRBD1. The germline CDR1 and CDR2 sequences are SGHRS and YFSETQ. This CDR3 is 14 amino acids long. V was clipped by 7 bases and J by 4 bases; unmatched bases: 10.

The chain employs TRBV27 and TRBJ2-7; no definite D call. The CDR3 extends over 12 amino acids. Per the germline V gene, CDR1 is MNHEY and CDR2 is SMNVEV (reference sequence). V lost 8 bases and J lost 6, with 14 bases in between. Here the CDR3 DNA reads TGTGCCAGCCCTCATCGAACCGCCGAGCAGTACTTC. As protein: CASPHRTAEQYF.

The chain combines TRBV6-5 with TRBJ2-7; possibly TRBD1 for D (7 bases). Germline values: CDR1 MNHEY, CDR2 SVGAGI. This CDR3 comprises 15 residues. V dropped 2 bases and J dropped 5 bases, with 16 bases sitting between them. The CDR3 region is CASSYLRGVSNEQYF. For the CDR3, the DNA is TGTGCCAGCAGTTACCTCAGGGGGGTGAGCAACGAGCAGTACTTC.

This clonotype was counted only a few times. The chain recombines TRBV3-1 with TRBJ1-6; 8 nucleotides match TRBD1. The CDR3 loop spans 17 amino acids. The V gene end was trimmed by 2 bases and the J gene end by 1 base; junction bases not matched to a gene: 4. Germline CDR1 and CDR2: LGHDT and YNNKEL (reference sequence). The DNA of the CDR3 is TGTGCCAGCAGCCAACAACAGGGGGGATCCTATAATTCACCCCTCCACTTT. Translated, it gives CASSQQQGGSYNSPLHF.

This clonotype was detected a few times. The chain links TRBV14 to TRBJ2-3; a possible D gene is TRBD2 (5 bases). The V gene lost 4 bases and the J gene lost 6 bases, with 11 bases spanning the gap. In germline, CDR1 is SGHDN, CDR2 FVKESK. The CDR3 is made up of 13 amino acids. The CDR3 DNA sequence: TGTGCCAGCAGCCGCGACTATATCGATACGCAGTATTTT. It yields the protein CASSRDYIDTQYF.

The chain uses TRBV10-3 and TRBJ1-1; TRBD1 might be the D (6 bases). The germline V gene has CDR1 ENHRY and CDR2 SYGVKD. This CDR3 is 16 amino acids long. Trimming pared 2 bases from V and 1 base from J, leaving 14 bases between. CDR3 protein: CAISEPHRDGNTEAFF. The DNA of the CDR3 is TGTGCCATCAGTGAGCCTCACAGGGATGGGAACACTGAAGCTTTCTTT.

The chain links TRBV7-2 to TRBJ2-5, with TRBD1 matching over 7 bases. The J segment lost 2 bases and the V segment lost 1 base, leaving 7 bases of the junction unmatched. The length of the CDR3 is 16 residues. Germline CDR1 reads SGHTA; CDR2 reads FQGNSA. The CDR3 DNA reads TGTGCCAGCAGCTTAGAAGGGCGCAGGGGGCAAGAGACCCAGTACTTC. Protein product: CASSLEGRRGQETQYF.

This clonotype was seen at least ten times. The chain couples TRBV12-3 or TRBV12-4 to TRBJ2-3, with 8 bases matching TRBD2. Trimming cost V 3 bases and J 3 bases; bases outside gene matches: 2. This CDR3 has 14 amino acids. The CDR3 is CASSFGGRTDTQYF. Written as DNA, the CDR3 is TGTGCCAGCAGTTTCGGCGGGAGGACAGATACGCAGTATTTT.

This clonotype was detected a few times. The chain's CDR3 is CASTPGTSGSETQYF. Here the CDR3 DNA reads TGTGCCAGCACCCCCGGGACTAGCGGGAGCGAGACCCAGTACTTC. This chain connects TRBV12-3 or TRBV12-4 to TRBJ2-5, with TRBD2 identical over 14 bases. J gave up 5 bases and V 7 bases, and 6 bases lay outside the gene matches. This CDR3 has 15 residues.

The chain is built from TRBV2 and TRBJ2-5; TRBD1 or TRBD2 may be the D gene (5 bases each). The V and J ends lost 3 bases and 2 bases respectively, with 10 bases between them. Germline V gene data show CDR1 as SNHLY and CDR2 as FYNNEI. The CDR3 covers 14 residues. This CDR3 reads CASSEGRQQETQYF. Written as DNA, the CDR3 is TGTGCCAGCAGTGAGGGACGGCAACAAGAGACCCAGTACTTC. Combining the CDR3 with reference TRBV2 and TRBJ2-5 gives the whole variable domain EPEVTQTPSHQVTQMGQEVILRCVPISNHLYFYWYRQILGQKVEFLVSFYNNEISEKSEIFDDQFSVERPDGSNFTLKIRSTKLEDSAMYFCASSEGRQQETQYFGPGTRLLVL.

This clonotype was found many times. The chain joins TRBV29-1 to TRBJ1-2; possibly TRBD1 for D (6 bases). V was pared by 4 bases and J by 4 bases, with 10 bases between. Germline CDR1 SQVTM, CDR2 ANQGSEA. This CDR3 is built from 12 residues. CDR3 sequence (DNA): TGCAGCGTTGGTCAGGGGCCCTATGGCTACACCTTC. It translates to CSVGQGPYGYTF.

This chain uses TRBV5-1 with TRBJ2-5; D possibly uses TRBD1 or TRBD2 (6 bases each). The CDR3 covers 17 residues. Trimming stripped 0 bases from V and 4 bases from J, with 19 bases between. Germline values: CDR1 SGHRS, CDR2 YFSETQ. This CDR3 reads CASSLGGATGVRETQYF. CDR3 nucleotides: TGCGCCAGCAGCTTGGGGGGGGCCACGGGGGTCAGAGAGACCCAGTACTTC.

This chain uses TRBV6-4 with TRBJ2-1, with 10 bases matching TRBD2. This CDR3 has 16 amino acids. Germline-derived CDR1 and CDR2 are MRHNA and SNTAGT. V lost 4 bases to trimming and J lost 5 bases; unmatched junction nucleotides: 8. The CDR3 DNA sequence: TGTGCCAGCAGTGTGCTAGCGGGAGCGGCCGACAATGAGCAGTTCTTC. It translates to CASSVLAGAADNEQFF.

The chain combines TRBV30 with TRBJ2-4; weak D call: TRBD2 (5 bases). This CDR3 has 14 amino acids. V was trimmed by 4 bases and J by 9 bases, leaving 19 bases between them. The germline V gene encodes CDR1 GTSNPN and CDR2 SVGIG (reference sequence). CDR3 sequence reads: CAWISTVGVGIQYF. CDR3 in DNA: TGTGCCTGGATAAGTACGGTGGGAGTAGGCATTCAGTACTTC.

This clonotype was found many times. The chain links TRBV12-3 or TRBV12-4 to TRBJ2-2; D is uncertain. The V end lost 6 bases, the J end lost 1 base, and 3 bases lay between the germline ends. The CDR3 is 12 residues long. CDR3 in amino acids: CASSLNTGELFF. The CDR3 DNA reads TGTGCCAGCAGCCTGAACACCGGGGAGCTGTTTTTT.

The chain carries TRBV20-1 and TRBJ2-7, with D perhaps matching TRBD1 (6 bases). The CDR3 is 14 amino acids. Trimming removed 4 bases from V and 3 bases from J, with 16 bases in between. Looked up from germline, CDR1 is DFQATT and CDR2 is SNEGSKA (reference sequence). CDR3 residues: CSATRIGGRYEQYF. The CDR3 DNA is TGCAGTGCTACCCGGATAGGGGGTCGCTACGAGCAGTACTTC.

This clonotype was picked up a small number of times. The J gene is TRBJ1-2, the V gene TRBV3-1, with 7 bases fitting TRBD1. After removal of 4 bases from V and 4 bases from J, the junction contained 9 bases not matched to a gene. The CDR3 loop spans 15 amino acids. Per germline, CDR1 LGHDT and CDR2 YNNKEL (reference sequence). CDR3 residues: CASSPMGQQIYGYTF. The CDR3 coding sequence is TGTGCCAGCAGCCCGATGGGACAGCAAATCTATGGCTACACCTTC.

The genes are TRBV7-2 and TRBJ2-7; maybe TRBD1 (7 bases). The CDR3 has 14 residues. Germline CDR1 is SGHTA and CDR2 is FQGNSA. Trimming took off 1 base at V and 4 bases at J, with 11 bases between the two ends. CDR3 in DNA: TGTGCCAGCAGCTTAGATTCAGGGGGGTACGAGCAGTACTTC. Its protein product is CASSLDSGGYEQYF.

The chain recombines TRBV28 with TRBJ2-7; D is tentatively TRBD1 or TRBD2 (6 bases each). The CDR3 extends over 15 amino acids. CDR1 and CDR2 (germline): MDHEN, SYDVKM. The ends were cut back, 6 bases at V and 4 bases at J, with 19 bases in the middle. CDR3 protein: CASRRPEGGRYEQYF. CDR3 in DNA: TGTGCCAGCAGGCGGCCGGAGGGGGGAAGATACGAGCAGTACTTC.

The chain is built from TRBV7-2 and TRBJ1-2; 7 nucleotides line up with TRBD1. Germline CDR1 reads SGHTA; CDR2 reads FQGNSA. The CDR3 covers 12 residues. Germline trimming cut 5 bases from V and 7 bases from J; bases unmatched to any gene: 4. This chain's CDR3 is CASSPGGPGYTF. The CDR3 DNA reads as TGTGCCAGCAGCCCAGGGGGTCCTGGCTACACCTTC. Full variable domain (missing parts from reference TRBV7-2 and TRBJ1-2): GAGVSQSPSNKVTEKGKDVELRCDPISGHTALYWYRQSLGQGLEFLIYFQGNSAPDKSGLPSDRFSAERTGGSVSTLTIQRTQQEDSAVYLCASSPGGPGYTFGSGTRLTVV.

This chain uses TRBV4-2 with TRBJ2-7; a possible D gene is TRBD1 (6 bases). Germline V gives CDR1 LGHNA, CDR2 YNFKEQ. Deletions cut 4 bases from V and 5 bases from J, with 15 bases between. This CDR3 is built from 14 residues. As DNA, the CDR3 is TGTGCCAGCAGCCCCATCCGGGACACCCACGAGCAGTACTTC. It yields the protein CASSPIRDTHEQYF.

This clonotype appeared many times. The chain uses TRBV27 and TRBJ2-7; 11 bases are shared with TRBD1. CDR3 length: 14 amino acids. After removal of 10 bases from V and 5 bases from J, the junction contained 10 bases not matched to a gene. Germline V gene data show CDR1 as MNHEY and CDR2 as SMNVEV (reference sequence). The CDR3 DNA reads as TGTGCCACCGGAGGACAGGGGGCTGGGCACGAGCAGTACTTC. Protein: CATGGQGAGHEQYF.

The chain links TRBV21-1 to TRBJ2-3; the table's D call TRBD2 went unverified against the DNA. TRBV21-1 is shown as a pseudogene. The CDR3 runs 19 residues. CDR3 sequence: CASSRGLAETTKGTDTQYF. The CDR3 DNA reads TGTGCCAGCAGCAGGGGACTAGCGGAGACAACTAAGGGCACAGATACGCAGTATTTT.

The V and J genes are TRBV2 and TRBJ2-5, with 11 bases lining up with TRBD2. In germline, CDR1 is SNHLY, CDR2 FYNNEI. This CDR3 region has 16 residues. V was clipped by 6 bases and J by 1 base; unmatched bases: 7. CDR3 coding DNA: TGTGCCAGCAGCGTGCCCCTAGCGGGGGGCCAAGAGACCCAGTACTTC. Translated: CASSVPLAGGQETQYF.

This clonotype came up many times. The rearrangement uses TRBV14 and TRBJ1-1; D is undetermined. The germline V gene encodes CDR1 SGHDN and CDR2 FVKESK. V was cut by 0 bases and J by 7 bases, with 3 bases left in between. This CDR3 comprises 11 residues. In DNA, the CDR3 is TGTGCCAGCAGCCAAGATGGTGAAGCTTTCTTT. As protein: CASSQDGEAFF.

The CDR3 bases are TGTGCCAGTAGTAACCCGGGACTGAAAACCGGGGAGCTGTTTTTT. Translating gives CASSNPGLKTGELFF. The chain is built from TRBV19 and TRBJ2-2, with TRBD2 as a possible D gene (6 bases). Germline CDR1 LNHDA, CDR2 SQIVND (reference sequence). Trimming stripped 4 bases from V and 5 bases from J, with 14 bases between. The CDR3 has 15 amino acids. Filled out from reference TRBV19 and TRBJ2-2, the complete variable domain reads DGGITQSPKYLFRKEGQNVTLSCEQNLNHDAMYWYRQDPGQGLRLIYYSQIVNDFQKGDIAEGYSVSREKKESFPLTVTSAQKNPTAFYLCASSNPGLKTGELFFGEGSRLTVL.

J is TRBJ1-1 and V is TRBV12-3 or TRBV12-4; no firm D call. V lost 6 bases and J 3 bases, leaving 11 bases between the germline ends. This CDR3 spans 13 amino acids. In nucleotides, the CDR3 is TGTGCCAGCAGATTGGACGGGGACACTGAAGCTTTCTTT. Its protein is CASRLDGDTEAFF.